This T cell receptor (beta chain) was retrieved from a study of blood T cell repertoires in COVID-19. Whole-study context: There were acute and convalescent COVID-19 samples, and they came from the United States, Italy and Spain. T cells, B-cell-depleted T cells, or PBMCs supplied cDNA or gDNA.

This clone was detected only a few times. The germline V gene has CDR1 SGHVS and CDR2 FNYEAQ. V lost 4 bases to trimming and J lost 6 bases; unmatched junction nucleotides: 8. The CDR3 is 15 amino acids. In the study's own analysis: Amplification of reference gene primers was used by the study to estimate nucleated cell counts. Sequenced by immunoSEQ multiplex PCR; TCRdb stores in-frame clones only, minus some. V and J calls and clone size are those listed in that table; D and trimming were worked out from the DNA. The sample lists 250,000 to 300,000 clones, around 80% occurring once. This chain connects TRBV7-6 to TRBJ2-7; 11 bases match TRBD1. This TCR derives from a man at least 80 years old with acute or convalescent COVID-19. Sequencing was performed on peripheral blood. The CDR3 nucleotides read TGTGCCAGCAGCTCCGAGGGGACAGGGGGAAGCGAGCAGTACTTC. Protein sequence: CASSSEGTGGSEQYF.